This passage covers 14 T cell receptor beta chains from one sample sequenced in a study of technical replicates of blood from several donors. This table comes from immunoSEQ multiplex PCR, and its TCRdb copy is limited to in-frame clones, with some not included. The sample has tens of thousands of clones, about 93% seen once. Sequencing was carried out using PBMCs. All receptors derive from a human donor in good health. Some clones in this sample may be carry-over from other donors' samples.

The chain carries TRBV7-2 and TRBJ1-2, with a tentative D call TRBD1 (6 bases). This CDR3 is 16 amino acids long. V was trimmed by 5 bases and J by 7 bases, leaving 23 bases between them. Germline-derived CDR1 and CDR2 are SGHTA and FQGNSA. CDR3: CASSPARWQGRAGYTF. The CDR3 nucleotides read TGTGCCAGCAGCCCTGCGCGGTGGCAGGGGAGGGCTGGCTACACCTTC.

J is TRBJ2-7 and V is TRBV12-5; TRBD1 agrees at 9 bases. Germline CDR1 LGHNT, CDR2 FRNRAP. The CDR3 runs to 12 residues. The J segment lost 9 bases and the V segment lost 6 bases, leaving 6 bases of the junction unmatched. The CDR3 sequence: CASGMDRGRQYF. Here the CDR3 DNA reads TGTGCTAGTGGGATGGACAGGGGACGGCAGTACTTC.

The V and J genes are TRBV7-9 and TRBJ1-1, with D possibly TRBD1 on 5 matching bases. Germline loops: CDR1 SEHNR, CDR2 FQNEAQ (reference sequence). V was trimmed by 6 bases and J by 7 bases, leaving 12 bases between them. This CDR3 comprises 12 residues. The CDR3 nucleotides read TGTGCCAGCAGGGAGGGGTTAAATGAAGCTTTCTTT. It translates to CASREGLNEAFF.

The V gene is TRBV5-1, the J gene TRBJ2-3; tentatively, D is TRBD2 (5 bases). CDR1 SGHRS and CDR2 YFSETQ come from the germline V gene. The CDR3 has 16 amino acids. V lost 4 bases and J 1 base, leaving 16 bases between the germline ends. The CDR3 protein is CASSPAGVGGTDTQYF. In nucleotides, the CDR3 is TGCGCCAGCAGCCCCGCCGGGGTGGGAGGCACAGATACGCAGTATTTT. The variable domain in full, with the rest retrieved from reference TRBV5-1 and TRBJ2-3, is KAGVTQTPRYLIKTRGQQVTLSCSPISGHRSVSWYQQTPGQGLQFLFEYFSETQRNKGNFPGRFSGRQFSNSRSEMNVSTLELGDSALYLCASSPAGVGGTDTQYFGPGTRLTVL.

CDR3 loop: CASSSGLAGSYEQYF. The CDR3 bases are TGTGCCAGCAGTTCGGGACTAGCGGGATCCTACGAGCAGTACTTC. The gene calls are TRBV27 and TRBJ2-7; 13 bases are shared with TRBD2. The CDR3 spans 15 residues. CDR1 is MNHEY and CDR2 is SMNVEV in the germline V gene (reference sequence). J gave up 1 base and V 4 bases, and 1 base lay outside the gene matches.

The rearrangement links TRBV6-5 to TRBJ2-5; D ambiguous. The CDR3 sequence is 14 residues long. V shed 1 base and J shed 4 bases, with 10 bases lying between them. Germline V CDR1 and CDR2: MNHEY, SVGAGI. This chain's CDR3 is CASSYYGVGETQYF. CDR3 nucleotides: TGTGCCAGCAGTTACTATGGAGTGGGAGAGACCCAGTACTTC.

The CDR3 protein is CAWTGSSYNSPLHF. The CDR3 region has the DNA TGTGCCTGGACTGGGAGCTCCTATAATTCACCCCTCCACTTT. The chain couples TRBV30 to TRBJ1-6, with unresolved D. The CDR3 length is 14 residues. Germline lookup yields CDR1 GTSNPN and CDR2 SVGIG (reference sequence). The V and J ends lost 4 bases and 0 bases respectively, with 7 bases between them. The full variable domain, rest sourced from reference TRBV30 and TRBJ1-6, is SQTIHQWPATLVQPVGSPLSLECTVEGTSNPNLYWYRQAAGRGLQLLFYSVGIGQISSEVPQNLSASRPQDRQFILSSKKLLLSDSGFYLCAWTGSSYNSPLHFGNGTRLTVT.

The genes are TRBV6-5 and TRBJ2-3; D possibly corresponds to TRBD2 (5 bases). V was trimmed by 4 bases and J by 3 bases, leaving 11 bases between them. The CDR3 covers 14 residues. Germline V lookup: CDR1 MNHEY, CDR2 SVGAGI. CDR3 sequence reads: CASSFDYQTDTQYF. In nucleotides, the CDR3 is TGTGCCAGCAGTTTTGACTACCAGACAGATACGCAGTATTTT.

The chain joins TRBV19 to TRBJ1-2; 7 bases match TRBD1. In germline, CDR1 is LNHDA, CDR2 SQIVND (reference sequence). V lost 4 bases to trimming and J lost 8 bases; unmatched junction nucleotides: 13. This CDR3 has 15 amino acids. CDR3 sequence (DNA): TGTGCCAGTAGTACAAGGGACAGCTTTTCGGTGGGCTACACCTTC. Protein sequence: CASSTRDSFSVGYTF.

V and J are TRBV27 and TRBJ2-7; 11 nucleotides match TRBD2. This CDR3 has 18 amino acids. CDR1 and CDR2 (germline): MNHEY, SMNVEV (reference sequence). J was trimmed by 1 base and V by 6 bases; bases with no gene match: 14. CDR3 in amino acids: CASSLRTQVAGGSYEQYF. The CDR3 region has the DNA TGTGCCAGCAGCCTTAGAACCCAAGTAGCGGGAGGGTCCTACGAGCAGTACTTC.

CDR3 sequence reads: CASSRGGAVPQYF. Written as DNA, the CDR3 is TGTGCCAGCAGCCGCGGTGGTGCAGTGCCCCAGTACTTC. The V call is TRBV7-9, the J call TRBJ2-5; no reliable D call. V was trimmed by 5 bases and J by 9 bases, leaving 16 bases between them. This CDR3 spans 13 amino acids. Germline V gives CDR1 SEHNR, CDR2 FQNEAQ (reference sequence).

V and J are TRBV14 and TRBJ2-1; 8 bases are a match to TRBD2. Germline trimming cut 1 base from V and 10 bases from J; bases unmatched to any gene: 12. The CDR3 is 16 residues long. In germline, CDR1 is SGHDN, CDR2 FVKESK. CDR3 sequence (DNA): TGTGCCAGCAGCCAAGTAATAGGACTAGCCGGTACAGAGCAGTTCTTC. This sequence encodes CASSQVIGLAGTEQFF.

The chain employs TRBV4-3 and TRBJ2-2, with 9 bases fitting TRBD1. This CDR3 spans 16 amino acids. The germline CDR1 and CDR2 sequences are LGHNA and YSLEER. The J segment lost 4 bases and the V segment lost 5 bases, leaving 8 bases of the junction unmatched. Written as DNA, the CDR3 is TGCGCCAGCAGCAAGCTCCGGGACAGGGCCACCGGGGAGCTGTTTTTT. This encodes CASSKLRDRATGELFF.

V and J are TRBV6-5 and TRBJ1-6, with 9 nucleotides matching TRBD1. The CDR3 contains 14 residues. The V gene end was trimmed by 6 bases and the J gene end by 9 bases; junction bases not matched to a gene: 6. Germline values: CDR1 MNHEY, CDR2 SVGAGI. CDR3: CASRNRGLTSPLHF. The CDR3 DNA sequence: TGTGCCAGCAGGAACAGGGGGCTAACTTCACCCCTCCACTTT.